The 20 T cell receptor beta chains below were found in one sample sequenced in a study of OX40 agonist ivuxolimab in advanced cancers. Libraries were built with the immunoSEQ multiplex PCR assay. Imported from immuneACCESS, the table was reduced by TCRdb to in-frame sequences with V and J called. These copies leave out some clones; in studies compared against another copy, an unresolved V gene accounts for under half, and the cause of the remainder is not known. This sample comprises tens of thousands of clones, roughly 84% of them detected only once. The ten largest clones capture 0.6% to 0.8% of the sample. This material consisted of CD4+ or CD8+ T cells sorted from blood, taken in a trial of the OX40 agonist ivuxolimab. These receptors were collected from an adult with an advanced solid tumor such as melanoma, head and neck, liver or kidney cancer.

V and J are TRBV4-1 and TRBJ2-1, with 10 bases identical to TRBD2. Germline CDR1 MGHRA, CDR2 YSYEKL. V trimming: 4 bases; J trimming: 6 bases; junction bases outside the gene matches: 6. There are 15 residues in the CDR3. CDR3 protein: CASSLEQRGGNEQFF. The CDR3 DNA reads TGCGCCAGCAGCCTCGAACAGCGGGGGGGCAATGAGCAGTTCTTC.

The chain's CDR3 is CSVGGVTGYGYTF. CDR3 nucleotide sequence: TGCAGCGTGGGGGGCGTGACTGGCTATGGCTACACCTTC. The chain is built from TRBV29-1 and TRBJ1-2; possible D gene TRBD1, 6 bases. Trimming removed 6 bases at V and 4 bases at J, with 15 bases between. Germline loops: CDR1 SQVTM, CDR2 ANQGSEA. The CDR3 runs 13 residues.

This clone was counted once. The gene calls are TRBV18 and TRBJ1-2; 10 nucleotides align to TRBD1. With 4 bases clipped from V and 3 bases from J, the junction kept 2 bases outside the gene matches. CDR3 size: 14 residues. The V gene's germline CDR1 is KGHSH and CDR2 LQKENI. The CDR3 region has the DNA TGTGCCAGCTCACGGGACAGGGGCGACTATGGCTACACCTTC. It is translated as CASSRDRGDYGYTF.

Notes on this clone: The sample holds other DNA sequences that translate to the same CDR3. The chain links TRBV30 to TRBJ1-5; unclear D gene. The CDR3 totals 12 residues. Germline lookup yields CDR1 GTSNPN and CDR2 SVGIG (reference sequence). V lost 1 base, J lost 2 bases, and 3 bases lay in between. This CDR3 is CAWSGGNQPQHF. The CDR3 DNA is TGTGCCTGGAGTGGTGGCAATCAGCCCCAGCATTTT.

The CDR3 sequence: CASSLGLQGMMNGYTF. Here the CDR3 DNA reads TGTGCCAGCAGCTTAGGACTACAGGGGATGATGAATGGCTACACCTTC. The rearrangement links TRBV7-2 to TRBJ1-2, with TRBD1 matching over 7 bases. The V segment lost 1 base and the J segment 6 bases; nucleotides outside the gene matches: 11. Germline V lookup: CDR1 SGHTA, CDR2 FQGNSA. The CDR3 contains 16 residues.

J is TRBJ1-3 and V is TRBV5-1; D is unclear. The CDR3 spans 15 residues. Germline-derived CDR1 and CDR2 are SGHRS and YFSETQ. Trimming pared 0 bases from V and 0 bases from J, leaving 7 bases between. The CDR3 region has the DNA TGCGCCAGCAGCTTGGGGCAGAGCTCTGGAAACACCATATATTTT. As protein: CASSLGQSSGNTIYF. Full variable domain (missing parts from reference TRBV5-1 and TRBJ1-3): KAGVTQTPRYLIKTRGQQVTLSCSPISGHRSVSWYQQTPGQGLQFLFEYFSETQRNKGNFPGRFSGRQFSNSRSEMNVSTLELGDSALYLCASSLGQSSGNTIYFGEGSWLTVV.

J is TRBJ2-3 and V is TRBV7-2; 7 nucleotides align to TRBD2. Germline V gene lookup returns CDR1 SGHTA and CDR2 FQGNSA. The V gene end was trimmed by 2 bases and the J gene end by 3 bases; junction bases not matched to a gene: 5. The CDR3 spans 15 residues. In nucleotides, the CDR3 is TGTGCCAGCAGCTTATCGGGAGGATCGACAGATACGCAGTATTTT. This codes for CASSLSGGSTDTQYF.

This clone was recorded once. The CDR3: CASSPRISRGGTEAFF. CDR3 sequence (DNA): TGTGCCAGCAGCCCCCGTATCTCTCGTGGGGGCACTGAAGCTTTCTTT. The chain joins TRBV14 to TRBJ1-1, with D possibly TRBD1 on 5 matching bases. This CDR3 has 16 amino acids. Germline values: CDR1 SGHDN, CDR2 FVKESK. V was trimmed by 4 bases and J by 4 bases, leaving 19 bases between them.

This clone was recorded once. V is TRBV19 and J is TRBJ2-7, with 7 bases lining up with TRBD1. Per the germline V gene, CDR1 is LNHDA and CDR2 is SQIVND (reference sequence). J lost 3 bases, V lost 6 bases, and 17 bases had no gene match. The CDR3 runs to 17 residues. The CDR3 sequence: CASSLRIGQAGGYEQYF. CDR3 nucleotide sequence: TGTGCCAGTAGCCTTAGAATCGGACAGGCAGGGGGCTACGAGCAGTACTTC.

The J gene is TRBJ1-2, the V gene TRBV9; D may be TRBD1 (5 bases). This CDR3 is 13 amino acids long. The germline V gene encodes CDR1 SGDLS and CDR2 YYNGEE. V lost 6 bases, J lost 8 bases, and 17 bases lay in between. CDR3 protein: CASKTGEEEGYTF. The CDR3 bases are TGTGCCAGCAAAACGGGGGAGGAGGAGGGCTACACCTTC.

V usage is TRBV2 and J usage is TRBJ1-2; the match to TRBD1 covers 7 bases. The ends lost 6 bases at V and 5 bases at J; junction bases unmatched: 3. From germline, CDR1 is SNHLY and CDR2 FYNNEI. This CDR3 comprises 12 residues. CDR3 bases: TGTGCCAGCAGAGCAGGGGGATATGGCTACACCTTC. Its protein is CASRAGGYGYTF.

This clone was observed a single time. DNA for the CDR3: TGTGCCAGCTCACTCGGACTAGCGGGGAACCAGAACACCGGGGAGCTGTTTTTT. Translated, it gives CASSLGLAGNQNTGELFF. This sequence joins TRBV18 and TRBJ2-2, with 12 bases lining up with TRBD2. Germline assignment: CDR1 KGHSH and CDR2 LQKENI. With V trimmed by 4 bases and J by 1 base, 7 bases remained unmatched. The CDR3 contains 18 residues.

The chain carries TRBV14 and TRBJ1-1, with D perhaps matching TRBD1 (5 bases). V shed 0 bases and J shed 11 bases, with 10 bases lying between them. The CDR3 has 12 amino acids. Germline loops: CDR1 SGHDN, CDR2 FVKESK. CDR3 DNA sequence: TGTGCCAGCAGCCAAGAGGGGCGGGCGGCTTTCTTT. Residues: CASSQEGRAAFF.

CDR3: CASSEGVAGFTGELFF. Here the CDR3 DNA reads TGTGCCAGCAGTGAGGGGGTTGCGGGGTTCACCGGGGAGCTGTTTTTT. The J gene is TRBJ2-2, the V gene TRBV2; possibly TRBD2 for D (6 bases). V lost 3 bases and J 4 bases, leaving 15 bases between the germline ends. The CDR3 is made up of 16 amino acids. Germline loops: CDR1 SNHLY, CDR2 FYNNEI.

The genes are TRBV21-1 and TRBJ2-7; the D segment call TRBD1 is taken from the table without a DNA check. TRBV21-1 is a known pseudogene. The CDR3 runs 17 residues. The chain's CDR3 is CASSKEHPDRRSYEQYF. The CDR3 bases are TGTGCCAGCAGCAAAGAGCATCCGGACAGACGCTCCTACGAGCAGTACTTC.

The chain recombines TRBV21-1 with TRBJ2-2; whether TRBD2, the table's D call, matches the DNA was not checked. TRBV21-1 is a pseudogene segment. The CDR3 is made up of 15 amino acids. CDR3 sequence reads: CASGKGGGSTGELFF. DNA of the CDR3: TGTGCCAGCGGCAAAGGCGGGGGGTCAACCGGGGAGCTGTTTTTT.

This chain connects TRBV7-9 to TRBJ2-5; TRBD2 aligns across 8 bases. J gave up 2 bases and V 0 bases, and 11 bases lay outside the gene matches. The germline gives CDR1 SEHNR, CDR2 FQNEAQ (reference sequence). This CDR3 spans 18 amino acids. CDR3 sequence reads: CASSLAAGGQAKQETQYF. Written as DNA, the CDR3 is TGTGCCAGCAGCTTAGCCGCGGGAGGCCAAGCCAAACAAGAGACCCAGTACTTC.

The gene calls are TRBV30 and TRBJ1-2, with D possibly matching TRBD1 (5 bases). The CDR3 loop spans 11 amino acids. Looked up from germline, CDR1 is GTSNPN and CDR2 is SVGIG (reference sequence). V was cut by 3 bases and J by 3 bases, with 5 bases left in between. This CDR3 reads CAWSRDYGYTF. CDR3 nucleotide sequence: TGTGCCTGGAGCAGGGACTATGGCTACACCTTC.

This clone turned up a few times. V gene TRBV6-1 combines with J gene TRBJ2-3, with 14 nucleotides matching TRBD2. The CDR3 is 15 residues long. CDR1 is MNHNS, CDR2 SASEGT, per germline. With V trimmed by 4 bases and J by 6 bases, 3 bases remained unmatched. The CDR3 DNA follows: TGTGCCAGCAGTGTTAGGACTAGCGGGAGGGATACGCAGTATTTT. Translated: CASSVRTSGRDTQYF.

In its sample, this clone was seen a few times. J is TRBJ2-5 and V is TRBV4-2, with unresolved D. Trimming removed 0 bases at V and 0 bases at J, with 2 bases between. Germline V gene data show CDR1 as LGHNA and CDR2 as YNFKEQ. CDR3 length: 13 residues. The CDR3 loop reads CASSQDYQETQYF. CDR3 coding DNA: TGTGCCAGCAGCCAAGACTACCAAGAGACCCAGTACTTC.